The entry that follows covers one T cell receptor beta chain sequence. This sample is part of a study of blood T cell repertoires in COVID-19. Study overall: COVID-19 samples from acute and convalescent phases originated in the United States, Italy and Spain. The cDNA or gDNA used as material had been derived from T cells, B-cell-depleted T cells, or PBMCs.

V shed 1 base, J shed 7 bases, and the junction held 12 bases outside the gene matches. The CDR3 is 16 amino acids. In germline, CDR1 is SGHDT, CDR2 YYEEEE. The table came from immunoSEQ multiplex PCR; TCRdb's copy has only in-frame clones and leaves some out. There are 300,000 to 450,000 clones in the sample; approximately 89% occur only once, and around 9.3% lies in the top ten. Sequenced: peripheral blood. This TCR was sampled from a woman younger than 45 with COVID-19, enrolled during active disease. The gene calls are TRBV5-6 and TRBJ2-7; 9 bases agree with TRBD2. The CDR3 region is CASSLLAASGIEEQYF. The DNA of the CDR3 is TGTGCCAGCAGCTTGCTGGCGGCTAGCGGGATCGAAGAGCAGTACTTC.